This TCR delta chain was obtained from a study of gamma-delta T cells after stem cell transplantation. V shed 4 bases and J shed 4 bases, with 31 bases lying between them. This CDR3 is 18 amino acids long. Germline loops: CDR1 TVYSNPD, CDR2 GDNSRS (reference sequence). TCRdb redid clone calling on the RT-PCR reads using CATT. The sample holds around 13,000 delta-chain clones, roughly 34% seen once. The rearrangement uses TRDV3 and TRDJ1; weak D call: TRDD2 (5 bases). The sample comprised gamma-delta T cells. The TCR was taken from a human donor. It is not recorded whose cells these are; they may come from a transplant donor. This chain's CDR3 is CASASKRAKTIASDKLIF. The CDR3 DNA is TGTGCCTCCGCTTCCAAACGTGCGAAGACCATAGCGAGCGATAAACTCATCTTT.